The entry that follows covers one TCR beta chain sequence. Its antigen is still unknown. The entry originates in a study of Ad26.COV2.S vaccination and SARS-CoV-2 variants. Study results and limitations: Among vaccine recipients, spike-specific TCR breadth exceeded that of placebo recipients.

Measured with immunoSEQ multiplex PCR; TCRdb has only the in-frame clones, and not every one. The sample shows roughly 100,000 clones, around 80% of them seen only once. The clonotype comes from a human donor who had recovered from COVID-19. Sequencing used peripheral blood, obtained after recovery from COVID-19.

CDR3 in amino acids: CASSSGQGASRQETQYF. DNA for the CDR3: TGCGCCAGCAGTTCGGGACAGGGGGCGAGTAGGCAAGAGACCCAGTACTTC. The chain employs TRBV5-1 and TRBJ2-5; 12 positions agree with TRBD1. Unmatched junction bases numbered 10, after V lost 5 bases and J lost 2 bases. Germline V CDR1 and CDR2: SGHRS, YFSETQ. This CDR3 spans 17 amino acids.